The 17 T cell receptor beta chains below were found in one sample sequenced in a study of OX40 agonist ivuxolimab in advanced cancers. Clones were sequenced by immunoSEQ multiplex PCR, and TCRdb holds only the in-frame ones, with some missing. The table records roughly 68,000 clones, 65% to 90% of them present only once. Source: CD4+ or CD8+ T cells sorted from blood, taken in a trial of the OX40 agonist ivuxolimab. All receptors derive from an adult with an advanced solid tumor such as melanoma, head and neck, liver or kidney cancer.

The chain links TRBV4-2 to TRBJ2-7, with 8 bases that match TRBD2. The CDR3 loop spans 15 amino acids. The junction had 4 bases not matched to a gene; V was cut back by 1 base and J by 2 bases. Germline V gene sequence: CDR1 LGHNA, CDR2 YNFKEQ. The CDR3 DNA is TGTGCCAGCAGCCAAGGAACTAGCGGACCCTACGAGCAGTACTTC. Protein: CASSQGTSGPYEQYF.

As to this clone: This may come from a read error, since a much larger clone is one base off. The sample has other DNA sequences that encode this CDR3 too. The V gene is TRBV5-1, the J gene TRBJ2-7; unclear D gene. The CDR3 sequence is 16 residues long. V was pared by 0 bases and J by 3 bases, with 16 bases between. Germline V gene data show CDR1 as SGHRS and CDR2 as YFSETQ. CDR3 DNA sequence: TGCGCCAGCAGCTTGGTCGGCCAGGTAAAACACTACGAGCAGTACTTC. Translation: CASSLVGQVKHYEQYF.

The V and J genes are TRBV7-6 and TRBJ2-2; no firm D call. Germline lookup yields CDR1 SGHVS and CDR2 FNYEAQ. Trimming removed 5 bases at V and 7 bases at J, with 11 bases between. This CDR3 region has 13 residues. CDR3: CASSPRRSGELFF. The CDR3 region has the DNA TGTGCCAGCAGCCCCCGCCGAAGCGGGGAGCTGTTTTTT.

This chain joins TRBV27 and TRBJ2-2, with 11 positions matching TRBD2. The CDR3 has 17 residues. CDR1 and CDR2 (germline): MNHEY, SMNVEV (reference sequence). Trimming cost V 4 bases and J 6 bases; bases outside gene matches: 10. CDR3 sequence reads: CASSSPLLAGDPGELFF. The CDR3 region has the DNA TGTGCCAGCAGTTCCCCCCTACTAGCGGGGGACCCCGGGGAGCTGTTTTTT.

This sequence joins TRBV6-6 and TRBJ2-7, with D unclear. This CDR3 is built from 14 residues. CDR1 and CDR2 from the germline V gene are MNHNY and SVGAGI (reference sequence). The V gene lost 7 bases and the J gene lost 4 bases, with 17 bases spanning the gap. The CDR3 here is CASKQNGGLYEQYF. In DNA, the CDR3 is TGTGCCAGCAAACAAAATGGCGGATTGTACGAGCAGTACTTC.

The V call is TRBV2, the J call TRBJ2-2, with D tentatively TRBD1 or TRBD2 (5 bases each). The V gene lost 6 bases and the J gene lost 8 bases, with 19 bases spanning the gap. Germline assignment: CDR1 SNHLY and CDR2 FYNNEI. CDR3 size: 15 residues. In nucleotides, the CDR3 is TGTGCCAGCAGCTACACCGGGGCCTCAGGTGGGGAGCTGTTTTTT. Its protein product is CASSYTGASGGELFF.

V usage is TRBV7-9 and J usage is TRBJ1-2, with a possible D match to TRBD1 (5 bases). V dropped 5 bases and J dropped 8 bases, with 9 bases sitting between them. CDR1 is SEHNR, CDR2 FQNEAQ, per germline (reference sequence). CDR3 length: 11 residues. CDR3 sequence (DNA): TGTGCCAGCAGCAGGGGTGAGGGCTACACCTTC. Translating it yields CASSRGEGYTF.

This clone was found a few times. V and J are TRBV28 and TRBJ2-2; D gene unclear. Germline lookup yields CDR1 MDHEN and CDR2 SYDVKM. Trimming shortened V by 6 bases and J by 1 base, and 6 bases separated the two germline ends. The CDR3 contains 13 residues. The CDR3 sequence: CASRSGNTGELFF. The CDR3 DNA is TGTGCCAGCAGGTCGGGGAACACCGGGGAGCTGTTTTTT.

This sequence joins TRBV6-1 and TRBJ2-1; TRBD1 matches at 12 bases. V dropped 4 bases and J dropped 8; count of bases not matched to a gene: 3. The germline CDR1 and CDR2 sequences are MNHNS and SASEGT. CDR3 length equals 14 residues. CDR3 protein: CASSVGTGGDEQFF. DNA of the CDR3: TGTGCCAGCAGTGTAGGGACAGGGGGCGATGAGCAGTTCTTC.

This clone was seen once. The CDR3 spells CASSEYGQATDTQYF. In DNA, the CDR3 is TGTGCCAGCAGTGAATACGGTCAGGCCACAGATACGCAGTATTTT. The chain carries TRBV25-1 and TRBJ2-3, with D hard to call. With 0 bases removed from V and 2 bases from J, the gap between germline ends came to 9 bases. The CDR3 length is 15 residues. Germline V gene sequence: CDR1 MGHDK, CDR2 SYGVNS.

The chain carries TRBV9 and TRBJ2-2, with TRBD1 as a possible D gene (6 bases). CDR1 is SGDLS, CDR2 YYNGEE, per germline. The germline V and J ends were trimmed by 1 base and 3 bases, with 7 bases remaining between them. This CDR3 is 14 amino acids long. Here the CDR3 reads CASSVQGYTGELFF. The CDR3 nucleotides read TGTGCCAGCAGCGTACAGGGGTACACCGGGGAGCTGTTTTTT.

The rearrangement links TRBV7-2 to TRBJ2-3; no reliable D call. The CDR3 is 14 amino acids. The V end lost 1 base, the J end lost 3 bases, and 8 bases lay between the germline ends. Germline V gene data show CDR1 as SGHTA and CDR2 as FQGNSA. CDR3 coding DNA: TGTGCCAGCAGCTTAGACGCGAGGACAGATACGCAGTATTTT. It is translated as CASSLDARTDTQYF.

The CDR3 spells CASRTSGANTGELFF. CDR3 coding DNA: TGTGCCAGCCGGACTAGCGGGGCGAACACCGGGGAGCTGTTTTTT. J is TRBJ2-2 and V is TRBV28; TRBD2 aligns across 12 bases. V lost 8 bases and J lost 0; bases outside the gene matches: 1. The CDR3 covers 15 residues. The germline CDR1 and CDR2 sequences are MDHEN and SYDVKM.

The rearrangement uses TRBV27 and TRBJ1-4, with 9 bases that match TRBD1. The CDR3 is 14 amino acids. Germline V gene sequence: CDR1 MNHEY, CDR2 SMNVEV (reference sequence). J gave up 7 bases and V 5 bases, and 5 bases lay outside the gene matches. The chain's CDR3 is CASSAYRGREKLFF. The CDR3 DNA is TGTGCCAGCAGTGCCTACAGGGGGCGTGAAAAACTGTTTTTT. The whole variable domain, remainder taken from reference TRBV27 and TRBJ1-4, is EAQVTQNPRYLITVTGKKLTVTCSQNMNHEYMSWYRQDPGLGLRQIYYSMNVEVTDKGDVPEGYKVSRKEKRNFPLILESPSPNQTSLYFCASSAYRGREKLFFGSGTQLSVL.

The chain combines TRBV7-8 with TRBJ1-5; possibly TRBD1 for D (6 bases). CDR3 length: 17 residues. With 5 bases removed from V and 1 base from J, the gap between germline ends came to 18 bases. From germline, CDR1 is SGHVS and CDR2 FQNEAQ. The CDR3 loop is CASSPINQGWSNQPQHF. The CDR3 region has the DNA TGTGCCAGCAGCCCAATCAATCAGGGGTGGAGCAATCAGCCCCAGCATTTT.

The chain employs TRBV18 and TRBJ2-1; no reliable D call. This CDR3 contains 14 residues. Trimming shortened V by 3 bases and J by 3 bases, and 9 bases separated the two germline ends. Germline CDR1 KGHSH, CDR2 LQKENI. CDR3 nucleotide sequence: TGTGCCAGCTCACCGTCTACCTACTACAATGAGCAGTTCTTC. Translating it yields CASSPSTYYNEQFF.

J is TRBJ2-4 and V is TRBV4-1; TRBD1 is a possible D gene (6 bases). Trimming removed 2 bases at V and 3 bases at J, with 14 bases between. The CDR3 loop spans 16 amino acids. Germline V gene sequence: CDR1 MGHRA, CDR2 YSYEKL. The CDR3 loop reads CASSQRQASDKNIQYF. The CDR3 DNA is TGCGCCAGCAGCCAAAGACAGGCATCGGACAAAAACATTCAGTACTTC.